Shown below are 19 T cell receptor beta chains from a single sample sequenced in a study of Ad26.COV2.S vaccination and SARS-CoV-2 variants. The treatment here: 15 to 20 received Ad26.COV2.S at low or high dose, single or two shots; roughly five received placebo; per-sample allocation not given. The investigators took samples on day 63 after the first vaccine or placebo injection. TCRdb's copy holds only in-frame clones and misses some; the assay was immunoSEQ multiplex PCR. Among roughly 350,000 clones, roughly 84% were seen once, and the ten largest hold around 3.6%. The sequenced sample was peripheral blood, obtained in a trial of Ad26.COV2.S vaccine versus placebo. These receptors were collected from a person aged 18-65 years who received the Ad26.COV2.S COVID-19 vaccine or a placebo.

The V and J genes are TRBV30 and TRBJ1-5; D not resolved. In germline, CDR1 is GTSNPN, CDR2 SVGIG (reference sequence). V was pared by 3 bases and J by 3 bases, with 9 bases between. The CDR3 has 13 amino acids. The CDR3 protein is CAWSPQPNQPQHF. Written as DNA, the CDR3 is TGTGCCTGGAGCCCTCAGCCCAATCAGCCCCAGCATTTT.

The genes are TRBV9 and TRBJ1-2, with D hard to call. The V gene lost 0 bases and the J gene lost 8 bases, with 11 bases spanning the gap. Germline V gene sequence: CDR1 SGDLS, CDR2 YYNGEE. The CDR3 consists of 13 residues. CDR3 protein: CASSVGRSGGYTF. The CDR3 DNA reads TGTGCCAGCAGCGTAGGCAGGTCGGGGGGCTACACCTTC.

This chain uses TRBV7-3 with TRBJ2-3, with 12 nucleotides matching TRBD2. This CDR3 spans 16 amino acids. Trimming removed 5 bases from V and 4 bases from J; junction bases left unmatched: 7. Germline V CDR1 and CDR2: SGHTA, FQGTGA. The CDR3 loop reads CASSLLAGGLPDTQYF. The DNA for the CDR3 is TGTGCCAGCAGCCTCCTAGCGGGGGGGCTCCCAGATACGCAGTATTTT.

This clone was seen more than once but under ten times. The genes are TRBV6-2 or TRBV6-3 and TRBJ1-3, with D possibly matching TRBD1 (6 bases). CDR1 is MNHEY and CDR2 is SVGEGT in the germline V gene. CDR3 size: 17 residues. V was pared by 6 bases and J by 2 bases, with 20 bases between. The CDR3 reads CASSPEGTKSAGNTIYF. The CDR3 DNA sequence: TGTGCCAGCAGCCCTGAAGGGACAAAAAGTGCTGGAAACACCATATATTTT.

Only one count was recorded for this clone. In DNA, the CDR3 is TGTGCCAGTAGCGGCAGAACAATGAACACTGAAGCTTTCTTT. It yields the protein CASSGRTMNTEAFF. The chain links TRBV19 to TRBJ1-1, with D unclear. CDR1 is LNHDA and CDR2 is SQIVND in the germline V gene (reference sequence). This CDR3 is built from 14 residues. V was clipped by 6 bases and J by 0 bases, with 11 bases between them. The complete variable domain, with remaining parts taken from reference TRBV19 and TRBJ1-1, reads DGGITQSPKYLFRKEGQNVTLSCEQNLNHDAMYWYRQDPGQGLRLIYYSQIVNDFQKGDIAEGYSVSREKKESFPLTVTSAQKNPTAFYLCASSGRTMNTEAFFGQGTRLTVV.

CDR3 protein: CASSPRLRDRGLHGELFF. As DNA, the CDR3 is TGTGCCAGCAGCCCTAGGCTCCGGGACAGGGGGCTGCACGGGGAGCTGTTTTTT. This chain connects TRBV7-9 to TRBJ2-2; 12 bases fit TRBD1. V shed 5 bases and J 7 bases; nucleotides not matched to a gene: 14. This CDR3 has 18 amino acids. Germline CDR1 is SEHNR and CDR2 is FQNEAQ (reference sequence).

This sequence joins TRBV7-8 and TRBJ2-3; 9 bases match TRBD2. Germline values: CDR1 SGHVS, CDR2 FQNEAQ. Unmatched junction bases numbered 5, after V lost 4 bases and J lost 0 bases. The CDR3 has 16 residues. The CDR3 spells CASSYVSGGSTDTQYF. CDR3 sequence (DNA): TGTGCCAGCAGCTACGTTAGCGGGGGCAGCACAGATACGCAGTATTTT.

This rearrangement joins TRBV9 to TRBJ2-5; 7 nucleotides line up with TRBD1. The germline V gene encodes CDR1 SGDLS and CDR2 YYNGEE. The V segment lost 3 bases and the J segment 7 bases; nucleotides outside the gene matches: 6. The CDR3 spans 13 residues. The CDR3 DNA is TGTGCCAGCAGCGGGACAGGCGTGGGGACCCAGTACTTC. This sequence encodes CASSGTGVGTQYF.

This clone has only a few counts. The CDR3 loop is CASSYNSYSNQPQHF. As DNA, the CDR3 is TGTGCCAGCAGTTATAACAGTTATAGCAATCAGCCCCAGCATTTT. The rearrangement joins TRBV6-6 to TRBJ1-5; D not certain. Germline V lookup: CDR1 MNHNY, CDR2 SVGAGI (reference sequence). Trimming cost V 3 bases and J 0 bases, with 9 bases left between them. The CDR3 has 15 amino acids.

The CDR3 DNA sequence: TGCGCCAGCAGCCAATCTCAGGGCTTGAACACTGAAGCTTTCTTT. This encodes CASSQSQGLNTEAFF. V usage is TRBV4-1 and J usage is TRBJ1-1; possible D gene TRBD1, 5 bases. Trimming left V 2 bases short and J 0 bases short, with 10 bases between. The CDR3 spans 15 residues. Germline V gives CDR1 MGHRA, CDR2 YSYEKL.

In its sample, this clone was seen a few times. V is TRBV27 and J is TRBJ1-2; 9 nucleotides agree with TRBD1. CDR3 length: 15 residues. Germline V CDR1 and CDR2: MNHEY, SMNVEV (reference sequence). V dropped 2 bases and J dropped 5; count of bases not matched to a gene: 6. This CDR3 reads CASSLGTGGRYGYTF. DNA of the CDR3: TGTGCCAGCAGTTTAGGCACAGGGGGCAGATATGGCTACACCTTC.

The chain uses TRBV6-2 or TRBV6-3 and TRBJ2-7; 10 bases align to TRBD2. Germline V lookup: CDR1 MNHEY, CDR2 SVGEGT. CDR3 size: 14 residues. J lost 4 bases, V lost 4 bases, and 4 bases had no gene match. CDR3 protein: CASSFLAGEYEQYF. DNA of the CDR3: TGTGCCAGCAGTTTCCTAGCGGGGGAGTACGAGCAGTACTTC.

This chain uses TRBV6-6 with TRBJ1-5; a weak D match, TRBD1 (5 bases). The germline V and J ends were trimmed by 3 bases and 4 bases, with 13 bases remaining between them. Germline CDR1 reads MNHNY; CDR2 reads SVGAGI (reference sequence). CDR3 length equals 15 residues. In DNA, the CDR3 is TGTGCCAGCAGTTATGGGGGAAGAGGGAATCAGCCCCAGCATTTT. Protein sequence: CASSYGGRGNQPQHF.

The chain employs TRBV7-9 and TRBJ1-1; weak D call: TRBD1 (5 bases). This CDR3 is built from 17 residues. V was cut by 5 bases and J by 1 base, with 20 bases left in between. The germline V gene encodes CDR1 SEHNR and CDR2 FQNEAQ (reference sequence). CDR3: CASSPHRRGPPNTEAFF. The CDR3 DNA is TGTGCCAGCAGCCCCCATCGGAGGGGACCGCCGAACACTGAAGCTTTCTTT.

The chain joins TRBV27 to TRBJ2-3, with D possibly TRBD2 on 5 matching bases. Trimming took 5 bases from V and 0 from J, leaving 15 bases between them. Germline CDR1 reads MNHEY; CDR2 reads SMNVEV (reference sequence). The CDR3 runs 16 residues. The CDR3 bases are TGTGCCAGCAGTGCGAACAGCGGACGGAGCACAGATACGCAGTATTTT. It encodes CASSANSGRSTDTQYF.

V is TRBV6-6 and J is TRBJ2-3; TRBD2 matches at 7 bases. V lost 4 bases, J lost 6 bases, and 7 bases stayed unmatched. Germline CDR1 is MNHNY and CDR2 is SVGAGI (reference sequence). The CDR3 loop spans 14 amino acids. The CDR3 loop is CASSSGLVVDTQYF. The DNA for the CDR3 is TGTGCCAGCAGTTCCGGACTAGTGGTTGATACGCAGTATTTT.

Comments on this clone: The junction does not match germline at one end; this may be a read error. The genes are TRBV13 and TRBJ2-7; the D gene is possibly TRBD1 (5 bases). From germline, CDR1 is PRHDT and CDR2 FYEKMQ (reference sequence). The CDR3 sequence is 17 residues long. CDR3 in amino acids: CASNLGPRRLGAYEQYF. DNA of the CDR3: TGTGCCAGCAACTTAGGCCCCCGGCGGTTAGGGGCCTACGAGCAGTACTTC.

The chain recombines TRBV14 with TRBJ2-1; no reliable D call. Germline CDR1 and CDR2: SGHDN and FVKESK. Between the trimmed V and J ends, which lost 3 bases and 9 bases, there was a span of 6 bases. There are 11 residues in the CDR3. For the CDR3, the DNA is TGTGCCAGCAGCCATACTGTTGAGCAGTTCTTC. It is translated as CASSHTVEQFF.

This chain joins TRBV6-5 and TRBJ1-1; 7 bases fit TRBD1. The CDR3 runs 13 residues. Germline V gene lookup returns CDR1 MNHEY and CDR2 SVGAGI. V lost 6 bases and J lost 3; bases outside the gene matches: 4. CDR3 residues: CASSRGEDTEAFF. The CDR3 DNA reads as TGTGCCAGCAGCAGGGGGGAAGACACTGAAGCTTTCTTT.